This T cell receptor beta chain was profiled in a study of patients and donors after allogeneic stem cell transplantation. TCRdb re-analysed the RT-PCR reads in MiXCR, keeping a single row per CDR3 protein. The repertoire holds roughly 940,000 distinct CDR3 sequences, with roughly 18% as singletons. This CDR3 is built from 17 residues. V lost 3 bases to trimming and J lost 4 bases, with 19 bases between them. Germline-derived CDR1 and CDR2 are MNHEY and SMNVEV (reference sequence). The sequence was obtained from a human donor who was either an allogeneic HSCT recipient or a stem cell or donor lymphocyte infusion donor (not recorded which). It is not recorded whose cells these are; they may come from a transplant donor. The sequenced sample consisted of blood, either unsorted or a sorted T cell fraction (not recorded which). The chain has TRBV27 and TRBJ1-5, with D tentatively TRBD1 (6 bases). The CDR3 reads CASSLTGRTVKNQPQHF. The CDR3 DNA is TGTGCCAGCAGTTTGACAGGCCGGACTGTAAAAAATCAGCCCCAGCATTTT.